Listed below are T cell receptor beta chains from one sample, sequenced in a study of T cell responses to AZD1222 COVID-19 vaccine. Measured with immunoSEQ multiplex PCR; TCRdb has only the in-frame clones, and not every one. This table has about 39,000 clones, approximately 89% appearing once. Sequencing was performed on peripheral blood, taken 28 days after the second AZD1222 dose. Receptors originate from an adult who received the AZD1222 COVID-19 vaccine. The CDR3 runs from the conserved cysteine through the conserved F or W. A D gene is named only where the DNA matches it firmly. Only part of the rows carry a size: once, few, many, or a class if the clone is expanded.

>TRBJ1-1|NA|NA|TRBV19|13
CASSWGGDTEAFF
TGTGCCAGTAGCTGGGGGGGGGACACTGAAGCTTTCTTT
>TRBJ1-1|NA|TRBD1|TRBV6-5|14
CASTDDRGNTEAFF
TGTGCCAGCACCGACGACAGGGGTAACACTGAAGCTTTCTTT
>TRBJ1-4|NA|TRBD1|TRBV25-1|15
CASSSTGATNEKLFF
TGTGCCAGCAGTTCAACAGGGGCAACTAATGAAAAACTGTTTTTT
>TRBJ1-2|once|NA|TRBV6-5|13
CASSPGAPYGYTF
TGTGCCAGCAGCCCAGGGGCGCCCTATGGCTACACCTTC
>TRBJ2-2|NA|NA|TRBV6-4|11
CASGNTGELFF
TGTGCCAGCGGCAACACCGGGGAGCTGTTTTTT
>TRBJ2-7|few|NA|TRBV5-1|14
CASSLVIGNNEQYF
TGCGCCAGCAGCTTGGTCATAGGGAACAACGAGCAGTACTTC
>TRBJ1-2|NA|TRBD1|TRBV15|17
CATSSIGTEWVNYGYTF
TGTGCCACCAGCAGTATCGGGACAGAATGGGTTAACTATGGCTACACCTTC
>TRBJ2-3|NA|NA|TRBV7-3|14
CASSFAGATDTQYF
TGTGCCAGCAGCTTCGCGGGGGCAACAGATACGCAGTATTTT
>TRBJ2-6|NA|TRBD1|TRBV30|16
CARGQGFDSGANVLTF
TGTGCCCGGGGACAGGGCTTCGACTCTGGGGCCAACGTCCTGACTTTC
>TRBJ2-3|NA|NA|TRBV30|15
CAWSVGLASTDTQYF
TGTGCCTGGAGTGTGGGGCTAGCAAGCACAGATACGCAGTATTTT
>TRBJ1-1|NA|TRBD1|TRBV29-1|12
CSVGDRGSEAFF
TGCAGCGTTGGGGACAGGGGGTCTGAAGCTTTCTTT
>TRBJ1-1|NA|NA|TRBV7-9|14
CASSLEGFITEAFF
TGTGCCAGCAGCTTAGAAGGTTTTATCACTGAAGCTTTCTTT
>TRBJ1-2|NA|TRBD1|TRBV29-1|12
CSDSGGADGYTF
TGCAGCGACTCAGGGGGCGCCGATGGCTACACCTTC
>TRBJ1-5|once|TRBD1|TRBV5-6|15
CASSSWGTVHQPQHF
TGTGCCAGCAGCTCCTGGGGGACAGTCCATCAGCCCCAGCATTTT
>TRBJ2-7|NA|NA|TRBV18|15
CASSISEGWAYEQYF
TGTGCCAGCTCGATTAGCGAGGGGTGGGCCTACGAGCAGTACTTC
>TRBJ2-5|NA|NA|TRBV20-1|15
CSASHERDNQETQYF
TGCAGTGCTAGTCACGAGCGTGACAACCAAGAGACCCAGTACTTC
>TRBJ2-7|once|TRBD1|TRBV5-5|13
CASSLGGSNEQYF
TGTGCCAGCAGCTTAGGGGGCTCCAACGAGCAGTACTTC